Below, 22 T cell receptor beta chains from the same sample are listed, as sequenced in a study of regulatory T cells in long-lasting Graves disease. Arm-PCR of CDR3 regions and iRepertoire HTBI primers were used to build TCR beta libraries. MiXCR was run by TCRdb on the multiplex PCR reads, yielding one entry per CDR3 protein. The sample holds 500,000 to 700,000 distinct CDR3 sequences, about 16% seen once. The time point: newly diagnosed GD, antithyroid drugs for less than 3 months. PBMC RNA served as the TCR library source. The same specimen was also included in a second study, on T cells in Graves' hyperthyroidism and ophthalmopathy.

This material consisted of peripheral blood mononuclear cells (PBMCs), taken at new diagnosis, from a patient treated with antithyroid drugs. These receptors were collected from a woman aged 30 to 39 with Graves disease.

This clonotype was found many times. The rearrangement joins TRBV2 to TRBJ2-5, with D possibly TRBD2 on 5 matching bases. Germline CDR1 is SNHLY and CDR2 is FYNNEI. V gave up 6 bases and J gave up 1 base, with 12 bases separating them. The CDR3 consists of 14 residues. The CDR3 here is CASSPAVAQETQYF. CDR3 DNA: TGTGCCAGCAGCCCAGCGGTGGCCCAAGAGACCCAGTACTTC.

This clonotype was counted many times. CDR3 in DNA: TGCGCCAGCAGCATACGGGGGGTCGGGAACACTGAAGCTTTCTTT. Its translation: CASSIRGVGNTEAFF. V usage is TRBV5-1 and J usage is TRBJ1-1; D possibly corresponds to TRBD1 (5 bases). With 4 bases removed from V and 1 base from J, the gap between germline ends came to 14 bases. Germline CDR1 SGHRS, CDR2 YFSETQ. This CDR3 spans 15 amino acids.

The sample holds many counts of this clonotype. The CDR3 DNA follows: TGTGCCAGCAGCCGGAACCTCGACAGTATCGACGAGCAGTACTTC. It is translated as CASSRNLDSIDEQYF. V gene TRBV11-2 combines with J gene TRBJ2-7, with D maybe TRBD1 (5 bases). CDR1 and CDR2 from the germline V gene are SGHAT and FQNNGV. Trimming cost V 5 bases and J 5 bases, with 19 bases left between them. The CDR3 covers 15 residues.

This chain joins TRBV25-1 and TRBJ2-3; TRBD2 matches 10 bases. V lost 6 bases to trimming and J lost 7 bases; unmatched junction nucleotides: 10. CDR3 size: 15 residues. Germline V lookup: CDR1 MGHDK, CDR2 SYGVNS. This CDR3 is CASSGLAGEVNTQYF. The CDR3 DNA is TGTGCCAGCAGCGGGCTAGCGGGAGAGGTAAATACGCAGTATTTT.

This clonotype was counted many times. V gene TRBV12-3 or TRBV12-4 combines with J gene TRBJ1-5; weak D call: TRBD1 (5 bases). The CDR3 is made up of 13 amino acids. With 11 bases removed from V and 1 base from J, the gap between germline ends came to 12 bases. CDR3: CADSAGSNQPQHF. The CDR3 coding sequence is TGTGCCGACAGCGCGGGAAGCAATCAGCCCCAGCATTTT.

There are a few counts of this clonotype. The rearrangement links TRBV6-1 to TRBJ1-3; D unresolved. The CDR3 spans 14 residues. Per the germline V gene, CDR1 is MNHNS and CDR2 is SASEGT. Trimming shortened V by 7 bases and J by 2 bases, and 12 bases separated the two germline ends. CDR3 in DNA: TGTGCCAGCAAAACAGAATTAACTGGAAACACCATATATTTT. Its protein is CASKTELTGNTIYF.

The J gene is TRBJ1-4, the V gene TRBV6-1, with 7 positions matching TRBD1. There are 14 residues in the CDR3. Germline V gene sequence: CDR1 MNHNS, CDR2 SASEGT. V shed 6 bases and J 6 bases; nucleotides not matched to a gene: 7. The CDR3 here is CASRKDRPDEKLFF. Here the CDR3 DNA reads TGTGCCAGCAGGAAGGACAGGCCGGATGAAAAACTGTTTTTT.

There are many counts of this clonotype. The CDR3 sequence is CATLRGTGGSEAFF. CDR3 coding DNA: TGCGCCACCCTCCGCGGGACAGGGGGTTCTGAAGCTTTCTTT. The rearrangement links TRBV5-1 to TRBJ1-1, with 11 bases aligning to TRBD1. The V gene end was trimmed by 9 bases and the J gene end by 6 bases; junction bases not matched to a gene: 10. The germline V gene encodes CDR1 SGHRS and CDR2 YFSETQ. This CDR3 region has 14 residues.

At least ten counts were recorded for this clonotype. For the CDR3, the DNA is TGTGCCAGCAGCTTAGTATTCGGGACACGATATGAAGCTTTCTTT. Translation gives CASSLVFGTRYEAFF. The chain couples TRBV11-2 to TRBJ1-1; possibly TRBD1 for D (6 bases). V was shortened by 1 base and J by 7 bases, with 16 bases between the two germline ends. CDR3 size: 15 residues. From germline, CDR1 is SGHAT and CDR2 FQNNGV.

This clonotype was observed at least ten times. V gene TRBV12-3 or TRBV12-4 combines with J gene TRBJ2-6, with 10 bases aligning to TRBD1. This CDR3 is built from 21 residues. V lost 1 base and J lost 1; bases outside the gene matches: 13. The CDR3 region has the DNA TGTGCCAGCAGTTTAGGGGACAGGGGCCCACCAACCCGGTCTGGGGCCAACGTCCTGACTTTC. This translates into CASSLGDRGPPTRSGANVLTF.

With regard to this clonotype: A read error may be the cause here, since a much bigger clone is one base away. V is TRBV3-1 and J is TRBJ2-3; TRBD1 matches 8 bases. Germline CDR1 LGHDT, CDR2 YNNKEL (reference sequence). There are 16 residues in the CDR3. The CDR3 here is CASRQAGQGITDTQYF. DNA for the CDR3: TGTGCCAGCCGCCAAGCTGGACAGGGAATAACAGATACGCAGTATTTT.

This clonotype was seen repeatedly, ten times or more. This sequence joins TRBV11-2 and TRBJ2-2; D may correspond to TRBD1 or TRBD2 (5 bases each). The ends were cut back, 5 bases at V and 6 bases at J, with 10 bases in the middle. Per germline, CDR1 SGHAT and CDR2 FQNNGV. The CDR3 runs to 13 residues. DNA for the CDR3: TGTGCCAGCAGCAGATTGGGGGCCGGGGAGCTGTTTTTT. This translates into CASSRLGAGELFF.

This clonotype was seen many times. The V gene is TRBV7-2, the J gene TRBJ1-2, with a possible D match to TRBD1 (5 bases). There are 14 residues in the CDR3. V lost 5 bases, J lost 6 bases, and 16 bases lay in between. Germline lookup yields CDR1 SGHTA and CDR2 FQGNSA. CDR3 in amino acids: CASSLSHRTNGYTF. The CDR3 region has the DNA TGTGCCAGCAGCCTTAGCCACAGGACAAATGGCTACACCTTC.

This clonotype was seen only a few times. The J gene is TRBJ2-1, the V gene TRBV9; 11 nucleotides match TRBD2. After removal of 5 bases from V and 6 bases from J, the junction contained 7 bases not matched to a gene. Germline V gene lookup returns CDR1 SGDLS and CDR2 YYNGEE. The CDR3 has 15 amino acids. Written as DNA, the CDR3 is TGTGCCAGCAGTAATTATAGCGGGAGGGCCAATGAGCAGTTCTTC. Its protein is CASSNYSGRANEQFF.

This clonotype was found a few times. The chain links TRBV9 to TRBJ2-5; D is ambiguous. The CDR3 is 13 residues long. Looked up from germline, CDR1 is SGDLS and CDR2 is YYNGEE. Trimming took 0 bases from V and 2 from J, leaving 5 bases between them. The CDR3: CASSVDPQETQYF. The CDR3 DNA is TGTGCCAGCAGCGTAGACCCGCAAGAGACCCAGTACTTC.

This clonotype occurred once. One base away lies a much larger clone, so this may be a sequencing read error. This rearrangement joins TRBV7-2 to TRBJ2-1; 10 bases are a match to TRBD1. The CDR3 runs to 15 residues. Germline V CDR1 and CDR2: SGHTA, FQGNSA. V dropped 8 bases and J dropped 10; count of bases not matched to a gene: 14. CDR3 sequence: CASGPRGTGVYEQFF. CDR3 nucleotides: TGTGCCAGCGGGCCCAGGGGGACAGGGGTCTACGAGCAGTTCTTC.

The chain joins TRBV4-2 to TRBJ2-5; D possibly corresponds to TRBD2 (7 bases). The CDR3 loop spans 16 amino acids. The germline V gene encodes CDR1 LGHNA and CDR2 YNFKEQ. V lost 0 bases to trimming and J lost 5 bases, with 16 bases between them. The chain's CDR3 is CASSQDGLGGWETQYF. The DNA of the CDR3 is TGTGCCAGCAGCCAAGATGGACTAGGGGGGTGGGAGACCCAGTACTTC.

This clonotype was seen repeatedly, ten times or more. CDR3 in amino acids: CASSPTGTTNEQFF. CDR3 DNA sequence: TGTGCCAGCTCACCGACCGGGACTACCAATGAGCAGTTCTTC. The gene calls are TRBV6-1 and TRBJ2-1, with TRBD2 matching over 7 bases. This CDR3 region has 14 residues. With V trimmed by 8 bases and J by 6 bases, 10 bases remained unmatched. In germline, CDR1 is MNHNS, CDR2 SASEGT.

The table lists this clonotype with many counts. The CDR3 sequence is CATSRLRTVNTEAFF. As DNA, the CDR3 is TGTGCCACCAGCAGACTACGGACGGTGAACACTGAAGCTTTCTTT. V and J are TRBV15 and TRBJ1-1; D is ambiguous. The CDR3 has 15 residues. The V gene lost 2 bases and the J gene lost 0 bases, with 10 bases spanning the gap. Germline CDR1 is LNHNV and CDR2 is YYDKDF (reference sequence). The variable domain in full, with the rest retrieved from reference TRBV15 and TRBJ1-1, is DAMVIQNPRYQVTQFGKPVTLSCSQTLNHNVMYWYQQKSSQAPKLLFHYYDKDFNNEADTPDNFQSRRPNTSFCFLDIRSPGLGDTAMYLCATSRLRTVNTEAFFGQGTRLTVV.

This clonotype appeared many times. V usage is TRBV7-8 and J usage is TRBJ2-5; D is unresolved. Germline assignment: CDR1 SGHVS and CDR2 FQNEAQ. The CDR3 is 13 residues long. Trimming took off 2 bases at V and 7 bases at J, with 11 bases between the two ends. DNA of the CDR3: TGTGCCAGCAGCTTAACAGCTCCGGGGACCCAGTACTTC. It encodes CASSLTAPGTQYF.

The V call is TRBV5-5, the J call TRBJ1-1; D is perhaps TRBD1 (5 bases). The CDR3 runs to 17 residues. V shed 4 bases and J shed 2 bases, with 21 bases lying between them. CDR1 is SGHKS and CDR2 is YYEKEE in the germline V gene (reference sequence). CDR3 coding DNA: TGTGCCAGCAGCCCGGCAGGGCAGGCCACCATCAACACTGAAGCTTTCTTT. Protein product: CASSPAGQATINTEAFF.

This clonotype turned up a few times. This chain uses TRBV28 with TRBJ2-2; D is ambiguous. Germline V gene lookup returns CDR1 MDHEN and CDR2 SYDVKM. The CDR3 has 15 residues. With 6 bases removed from V and 7 bases from J, the gap between germline ends came to 18 bases. CDR3 coding DNA: TGTGCCAGCAGCCCGAGAGGAGCAAGGGTCGGGGAGCTGTTTTTT. Translating gives CASSPRGARVGELFF.